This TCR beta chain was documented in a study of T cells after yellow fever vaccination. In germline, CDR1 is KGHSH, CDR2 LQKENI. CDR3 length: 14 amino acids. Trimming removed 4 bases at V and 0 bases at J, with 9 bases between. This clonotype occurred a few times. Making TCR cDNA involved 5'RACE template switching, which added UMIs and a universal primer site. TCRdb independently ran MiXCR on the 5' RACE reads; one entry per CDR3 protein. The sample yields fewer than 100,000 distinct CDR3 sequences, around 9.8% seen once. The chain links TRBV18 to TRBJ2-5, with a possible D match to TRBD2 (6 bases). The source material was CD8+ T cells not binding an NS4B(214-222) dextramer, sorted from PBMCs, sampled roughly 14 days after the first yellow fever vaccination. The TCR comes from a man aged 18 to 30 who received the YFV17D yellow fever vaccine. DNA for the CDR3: TGTGCCAGCTCACGCGGGGATTACCAAGAGACCCAGTACTTC. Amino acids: CASSRGDYQETQYF.